This TCR beta chain derives from a study of T cell repertoires in cytomegalovirus infection. Findings and caveats of the study: Clonotypes of TCR beta that were HLA-C-restricted and CMV-specific dominated the ex vivo response.

About this clonotype itself: Its specificity is not known. One end of the junction fails to match germline, which may point to a read error.

TCRdb independently ran MiXCR on the reads; one entry per CDR3 protein. The sample lists approximately 630,000 distinct CDR3 sequences; less than 25% were seen once. Looked up from germline, CDR1 is MNHEY and CDR2 is SMNVEV (reference sequence). This CDR3 contains 16 residues. The sequence came from a human donor in good health (CMV status not recorded). Some clones in this sample may be carry-over from other donors' samples. Source material: CD8+ T cells from PBMCs. The chain employs TRBV27 and TRBJ2-3; D may be TRBD2 (6 bases). The CDR3 sequence: CTSSWGLTPGADTQYF. CDR3 nucleotides: TGTACCAGCAGCTGGGGACTCACGCCGGGAGCAGATACGCAGTATTTT.